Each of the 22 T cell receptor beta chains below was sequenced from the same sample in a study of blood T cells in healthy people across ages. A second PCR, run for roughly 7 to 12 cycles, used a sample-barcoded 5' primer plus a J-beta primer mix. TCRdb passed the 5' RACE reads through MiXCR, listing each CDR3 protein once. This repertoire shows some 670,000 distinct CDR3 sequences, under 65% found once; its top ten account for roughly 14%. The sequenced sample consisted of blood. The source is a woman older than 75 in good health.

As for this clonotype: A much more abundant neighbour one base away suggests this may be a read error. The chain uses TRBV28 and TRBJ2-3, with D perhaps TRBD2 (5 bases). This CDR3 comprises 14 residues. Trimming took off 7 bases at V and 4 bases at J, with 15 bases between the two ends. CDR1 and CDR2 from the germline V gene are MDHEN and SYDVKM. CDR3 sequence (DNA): TGTGCCAGCAAGCTAGCAAAAAAGCCAGATACGCAGTATTTT. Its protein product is CASKLAKKPDTQYF.

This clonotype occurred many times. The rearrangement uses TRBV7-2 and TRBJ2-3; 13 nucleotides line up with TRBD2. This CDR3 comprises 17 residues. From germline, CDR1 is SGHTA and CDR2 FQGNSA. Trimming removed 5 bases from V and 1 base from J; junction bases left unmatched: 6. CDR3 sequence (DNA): TGTGCCAGCAGCCCCCGGACTAGCGGGAGACGCACAGATACGCAGTATTTT. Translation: CASSPRTSGRRTDTQYF.

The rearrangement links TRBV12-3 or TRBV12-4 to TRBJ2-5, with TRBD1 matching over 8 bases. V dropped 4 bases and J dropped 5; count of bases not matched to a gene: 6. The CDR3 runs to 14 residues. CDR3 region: CASSWTGMGETQYF. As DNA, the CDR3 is TGTGCCAGCAGTTGGACAGGGATGGGGGAGACCCAGTACTTC.

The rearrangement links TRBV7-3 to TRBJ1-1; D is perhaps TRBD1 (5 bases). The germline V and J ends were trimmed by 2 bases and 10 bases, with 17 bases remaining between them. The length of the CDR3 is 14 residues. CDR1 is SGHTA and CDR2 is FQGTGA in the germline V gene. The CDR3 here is CASSLSAGQGGAFF. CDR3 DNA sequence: TGTGCCAGCAGCTTATCCGCCGGCCAGGGTGGAGCTTTCTTT.

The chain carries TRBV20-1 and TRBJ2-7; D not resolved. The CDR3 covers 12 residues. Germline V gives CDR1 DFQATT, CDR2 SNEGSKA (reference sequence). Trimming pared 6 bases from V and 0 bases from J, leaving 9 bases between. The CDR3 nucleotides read TGCAGTGCCAAGGACCGCTCCTACGAGCAGTACTTC. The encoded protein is CSAKDRSYEQYF.

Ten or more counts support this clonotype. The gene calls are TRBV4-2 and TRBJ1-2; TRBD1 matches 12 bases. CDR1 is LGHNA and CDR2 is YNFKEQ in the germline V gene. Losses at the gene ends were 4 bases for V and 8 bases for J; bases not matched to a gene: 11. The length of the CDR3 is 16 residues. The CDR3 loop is CASSLRDRGRSGGYTF. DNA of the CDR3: TGTGCCAGCAGCCTCCGGGACAGGGGGCGAAGTGGCGGCTACACCTTC.

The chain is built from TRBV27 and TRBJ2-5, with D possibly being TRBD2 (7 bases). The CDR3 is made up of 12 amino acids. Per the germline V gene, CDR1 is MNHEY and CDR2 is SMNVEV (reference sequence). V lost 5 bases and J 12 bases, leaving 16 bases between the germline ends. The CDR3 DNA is TGTGCCAGCAGTCCAGGGGAGGGCAGAGAGTACTTC. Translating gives CASSPGEGREYF.

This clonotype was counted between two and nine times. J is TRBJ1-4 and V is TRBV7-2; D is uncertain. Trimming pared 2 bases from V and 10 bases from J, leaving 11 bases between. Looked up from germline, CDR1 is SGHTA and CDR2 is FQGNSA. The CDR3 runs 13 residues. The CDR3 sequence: CASSLTPFGKLFF. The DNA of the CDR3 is TGTGCCAGCAGCTTAACCCCTTTCGGAAAACTGTTTTTT.

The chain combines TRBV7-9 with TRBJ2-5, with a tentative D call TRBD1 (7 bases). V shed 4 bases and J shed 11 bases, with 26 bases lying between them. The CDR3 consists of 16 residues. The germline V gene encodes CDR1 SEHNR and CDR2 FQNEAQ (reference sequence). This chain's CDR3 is CASSSRGKEGFNEQYF. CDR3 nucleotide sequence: TGTGCCAGCAGCTCCAGGGGGAAGGAGGGGTTTAATGAGCAGTACTTC.

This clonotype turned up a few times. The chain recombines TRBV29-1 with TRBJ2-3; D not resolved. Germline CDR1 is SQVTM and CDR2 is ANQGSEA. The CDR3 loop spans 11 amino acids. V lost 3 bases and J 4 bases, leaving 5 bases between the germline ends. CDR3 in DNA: TGCAGCGTTGAGTTGGCAGATACGCAGTATTTT. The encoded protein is CSVELADTQYF.

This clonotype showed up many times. The CDR3 region has the DNA TGCGCCAGCAGCTCCGTGGGCAGGGTGAAGGAGACCCAGTACTTC. Its protein is CASSSVGRVKETQYF. This rearrangement joins TRBV5-1 to TRBJ2-5, with TRBD1 as a possible D gene (5 bases). Germline loops: CDR1 SGHRS, CDR2 YFSETQ. Trimming cost V 3 bases and J 5 bases, with 17 bases left between them. This CDR3 spans 15 amino acids.

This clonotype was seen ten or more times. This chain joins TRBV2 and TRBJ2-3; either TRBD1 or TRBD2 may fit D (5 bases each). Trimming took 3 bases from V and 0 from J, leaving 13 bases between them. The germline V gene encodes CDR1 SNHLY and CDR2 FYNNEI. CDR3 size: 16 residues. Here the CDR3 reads CASSDGRQFSTDTQYF. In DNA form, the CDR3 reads TGTGCCAGCAGTGATGGGAGACAGTTTAGCACAGATACGCAGTATTTT.

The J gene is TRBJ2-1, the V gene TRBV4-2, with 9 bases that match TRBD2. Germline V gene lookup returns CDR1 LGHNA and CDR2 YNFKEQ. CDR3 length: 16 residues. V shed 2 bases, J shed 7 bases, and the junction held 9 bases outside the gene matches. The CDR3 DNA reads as TGTGCCAGCAGCCAACCAGCGGGAGGAGGGAAGAATGAGCAGTTCTTC. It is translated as CASSQPAGGGKNEQFF.

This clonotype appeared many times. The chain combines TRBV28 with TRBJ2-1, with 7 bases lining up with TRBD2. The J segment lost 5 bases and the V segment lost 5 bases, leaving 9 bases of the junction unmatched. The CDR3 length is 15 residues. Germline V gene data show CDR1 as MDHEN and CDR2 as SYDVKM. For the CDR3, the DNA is TGTGCCAGCAGTCCATTGGGGGGGGTCAACAATGAGCAGTTCTTC. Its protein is CASSPLGGVNNEQFF.

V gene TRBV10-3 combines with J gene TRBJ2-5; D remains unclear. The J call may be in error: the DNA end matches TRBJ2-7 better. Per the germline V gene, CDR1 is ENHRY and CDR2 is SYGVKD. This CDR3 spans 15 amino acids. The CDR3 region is CAISDPGLGAYEQYF. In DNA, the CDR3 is TGTGCCATCAGTGATCCGGGCCTGGGTGCCTACGAGCAGTACTTC.

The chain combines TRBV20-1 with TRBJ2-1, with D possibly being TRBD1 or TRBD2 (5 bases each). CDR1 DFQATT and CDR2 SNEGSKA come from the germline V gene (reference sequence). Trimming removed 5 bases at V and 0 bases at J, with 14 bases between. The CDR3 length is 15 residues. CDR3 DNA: TGCAGTGCTCAGAGGGGCTCGAGCTCCTACAATGAGCAGTTCTTC. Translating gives CSAQRGSSSYNEQFF.

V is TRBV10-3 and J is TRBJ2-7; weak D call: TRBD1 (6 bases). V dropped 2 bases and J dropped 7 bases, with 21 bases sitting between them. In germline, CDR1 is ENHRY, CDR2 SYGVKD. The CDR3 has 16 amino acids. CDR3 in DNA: TGTGCCATCAGTGAGGGGGGCCCCCTACTCTACAATGAGCAGTACTTC. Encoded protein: CAISEGGPLLYNEQYF.

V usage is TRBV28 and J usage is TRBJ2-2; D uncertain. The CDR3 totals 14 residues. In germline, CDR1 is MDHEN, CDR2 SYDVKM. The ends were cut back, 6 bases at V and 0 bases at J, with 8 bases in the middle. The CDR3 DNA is TGTGCCAGCAGCCCCTACGCGAACACCGGGGAGCTGTTTTTT. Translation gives CASSPYANTGELFF.

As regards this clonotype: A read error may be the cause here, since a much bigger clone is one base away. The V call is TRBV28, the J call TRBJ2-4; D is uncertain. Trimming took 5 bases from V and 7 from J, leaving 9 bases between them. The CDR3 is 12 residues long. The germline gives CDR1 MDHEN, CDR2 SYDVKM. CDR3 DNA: TGTGCCAGCAGTCCCGAACAGAACATTCAGTACTTC. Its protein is CASSPEQNIQYF.

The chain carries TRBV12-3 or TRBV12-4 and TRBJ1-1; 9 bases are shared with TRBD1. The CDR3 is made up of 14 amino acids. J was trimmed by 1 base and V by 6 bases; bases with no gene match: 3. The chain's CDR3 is CASRGQGKNTEAFF. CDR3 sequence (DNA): TGTGCCAGCAGGGGACAGGGAAAGAACACTGAAGCTTTCTTT.

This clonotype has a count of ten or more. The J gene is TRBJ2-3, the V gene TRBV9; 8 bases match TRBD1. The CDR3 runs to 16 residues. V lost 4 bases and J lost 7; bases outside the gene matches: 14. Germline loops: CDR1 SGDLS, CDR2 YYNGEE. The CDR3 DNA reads TGTGCCAGCAGCCCAGCAGGCGGACAGGGTGCAAATACGCAGTATTTT. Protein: CASSPAGGQGANTQYF. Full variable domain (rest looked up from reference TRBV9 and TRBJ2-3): DSGVTQTPKHLITATGQRVTLRCSPRSGDLSVYWYQQSLDQGLQFLIQYYNGEERAKGNILERFSAQQFPDLHSELNLSSLELGDSALYFCASSPAGGQGANTQYFGPGTRLTVL.

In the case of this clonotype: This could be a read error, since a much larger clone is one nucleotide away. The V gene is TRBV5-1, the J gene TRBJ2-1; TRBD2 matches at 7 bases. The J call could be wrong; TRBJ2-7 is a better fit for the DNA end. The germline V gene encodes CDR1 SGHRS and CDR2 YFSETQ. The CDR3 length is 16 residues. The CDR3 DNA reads TGCGCCAGCAGCCTATCGACCGGGAGGAATTACAATGAGCAGTACTTC. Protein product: CASSLSTGRNYNEQYF.